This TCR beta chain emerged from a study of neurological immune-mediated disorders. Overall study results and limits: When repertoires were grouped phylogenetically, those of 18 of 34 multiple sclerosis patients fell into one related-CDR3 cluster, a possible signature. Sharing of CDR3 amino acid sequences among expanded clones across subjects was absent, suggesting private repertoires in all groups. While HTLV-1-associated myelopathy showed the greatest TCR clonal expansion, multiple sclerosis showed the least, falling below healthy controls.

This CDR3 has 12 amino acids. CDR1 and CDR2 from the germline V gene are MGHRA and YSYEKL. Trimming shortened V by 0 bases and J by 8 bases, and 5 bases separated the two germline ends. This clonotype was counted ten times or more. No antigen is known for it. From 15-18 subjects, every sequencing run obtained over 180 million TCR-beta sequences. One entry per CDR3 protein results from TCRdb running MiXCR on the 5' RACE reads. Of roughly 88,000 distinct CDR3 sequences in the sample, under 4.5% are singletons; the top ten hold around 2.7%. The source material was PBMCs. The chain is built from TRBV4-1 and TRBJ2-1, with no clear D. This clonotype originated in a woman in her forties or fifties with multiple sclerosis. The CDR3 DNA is TGCGCCAGCAGCCAAGATAGGGATGAGCAGTTCTTC. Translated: CASSQDRDEQFF.